The clone carrying this T cell receptor (beta chain) was seen more than once but under ten times. The antigen is unknown. Via MiXCR, TCRdb re-called the reads, giving one row per CDR3 protein. The data hold about 500,000 distinct CDR3 sequences, with 30% to 40% observed a single time. The source of the sample is a study of T cell repertoires in cytomegalovirus infection. Study-level information: Signatures in public TCR beta sequences pointed to both CMV infection and matching HLA type. Whole-study results and caveats: Cumulative frequency of public TCR beta families picked out carriers of CMV plus the relevant HLA.

Germline V gives CDR1 MDHEN, CDR2 SYDVKM. This CDR3 is built from 16 residues. After removal of 2 bases from V and 7 bases from J, the junction contained 10 bases not matched to a gene. This material consisted of cultured PBMCs, taken from culture after CMV antigen stimulation. This chain uses TRBV28 with TRBJ2-1, with 8 bases lining up with TRBD2. This TCR derives from a human donor in good health (CMV status not recorded). Some clones in this sample may be carry-over from other donors' samples. The CDR3 reads CASSLAASGSVNEQFF. As DNA, the CDR3 is TGTGCCAGCAGTTTAGCGGCCAGCGGGAGCGTGAATGAGCAGTTCTTC.